Following are 2 T cell receptor beta chains from one sample sequenced in a study of T cells in Graves' hyperthyroidism and ophthalmopathy. Researchers took RNA transcripts and amplified the TCR beta CDR3 regions from them. An initial round of RT-PCR targeting the TCR CDR3 relied on the HTBI primer set. TCRdb analysed the multiplex PCR reads with MiXCR anew, one entry per CDR3 protein. The profile shows approximately 710,000 distinct CDR3 sequences, roughly a sixth of them singletons. Sequencing used blood. Receptors originate from a man aged 45-65 years with Graves' hyperthyroidism.

The chain combines TRBV19 with TRBJ2-2, with 9 positions matching TRBD1. With V trimmed by 1 base and J by 6 bases, 3 bases remained unmatched. Germline values: CDR1 LNHDA, CDR2 SQIVND (reference sequence). The CDR3 totals 15 residues. Here the CDR3 reads CASSIARTGAGELFF. DNA of the CDR3: TGTGCCAGTAGTATAGCTAGGACAGGGGCCGGGGAGCTGTTTTTT.

This clonotype was counted ten times or more. The chain couples TRBV20-1 to TRBJ2-3, with D perhaps matching TRBD1 or TRBD2 (5 bases each). This CDR3 spans 15 amino acids. Germline-derived CDR1 and CDR2 are DFQATT and SNEGSKA (reference sequence). Between the trimmed V and J ends, which lost 3 bases and 5 bases, there was a span of 18 bases. The chain's CDR3 is CSARSPEGSGDTQYF. Written as DNA, the CDR3 is TGCAGTGCTAGGTCCCCCGAGGGGAGCGGAGATACGCAGTATTTT.